This T cell receptor (beta chain) emerged from a study of T cell responses to AZD1222 COVID-19 vaccine. Overall study findings and caveats: The sample set comprised mostly white British donors with more females, and clonal diversity was possibly underestimated.

This table comes from immunoSEQ multiplex PCR, and its TCRdb copy is limited to in-frame clones, with some not included. The table includes 180,000 or so clones, approximately 90% detected once. About this clone itself: What it recognizes is unknown.

CDR1 and CDR2 (germline): SEHNR, FQNEAQ (reference sequence). There are 16 residues in the CDR3. V shed 1 base, J shed 2 bases, and the junction held 5 bases outside the gene matches. Second-dose recipients at about 4 or about 12 weeks were treated as one pooled group. This rearrangement joins TRBV7-9 to TRBJ1-5; 7 bases line up with TRBD1. The TCR was taken from an adult who received the AZD1222 COVID-19 vaccine. The material was peripheral blood, obtained 28 days after the second AZD1222 dose. CDR3 loop: CASSLVGQGGNQPQHF. CDR3 nucleotide sequence: TGTGCCAGCAGCTTAGTGGGGCAGGGGGGCAATCAGCCCCAGCATTTT. Looking up the rest from reference TRBV7-9 and TRBJ1-5 gives the full variable domain: DTGVSQNPRHKITKRGQNVTFRCDPISEHNRLYWYRQTLGQGPEFLTYFQNEAQLEKSRLLSDRFSAERPKGSFSTLEIQRTEQGDSAMYLCASSLVGQGGNQPQHFGDGTRLSIL.